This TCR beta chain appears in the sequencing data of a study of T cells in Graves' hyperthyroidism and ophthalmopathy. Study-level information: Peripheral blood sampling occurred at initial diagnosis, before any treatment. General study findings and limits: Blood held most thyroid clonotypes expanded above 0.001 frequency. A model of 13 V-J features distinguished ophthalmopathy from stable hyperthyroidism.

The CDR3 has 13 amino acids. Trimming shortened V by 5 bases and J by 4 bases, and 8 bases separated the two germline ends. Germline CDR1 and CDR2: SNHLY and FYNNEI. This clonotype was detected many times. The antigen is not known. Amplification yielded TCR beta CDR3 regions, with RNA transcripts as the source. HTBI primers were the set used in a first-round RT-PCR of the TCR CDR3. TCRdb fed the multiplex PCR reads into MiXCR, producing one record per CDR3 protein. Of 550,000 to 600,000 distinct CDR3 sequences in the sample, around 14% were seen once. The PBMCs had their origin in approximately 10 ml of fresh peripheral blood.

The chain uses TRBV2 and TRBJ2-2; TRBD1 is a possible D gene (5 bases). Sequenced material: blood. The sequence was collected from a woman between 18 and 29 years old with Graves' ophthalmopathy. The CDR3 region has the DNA TGTGCCAGCAGTCCACAGGTCACCGGGGAGCTGTTTTTT. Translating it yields CASSPQVTGELFF.